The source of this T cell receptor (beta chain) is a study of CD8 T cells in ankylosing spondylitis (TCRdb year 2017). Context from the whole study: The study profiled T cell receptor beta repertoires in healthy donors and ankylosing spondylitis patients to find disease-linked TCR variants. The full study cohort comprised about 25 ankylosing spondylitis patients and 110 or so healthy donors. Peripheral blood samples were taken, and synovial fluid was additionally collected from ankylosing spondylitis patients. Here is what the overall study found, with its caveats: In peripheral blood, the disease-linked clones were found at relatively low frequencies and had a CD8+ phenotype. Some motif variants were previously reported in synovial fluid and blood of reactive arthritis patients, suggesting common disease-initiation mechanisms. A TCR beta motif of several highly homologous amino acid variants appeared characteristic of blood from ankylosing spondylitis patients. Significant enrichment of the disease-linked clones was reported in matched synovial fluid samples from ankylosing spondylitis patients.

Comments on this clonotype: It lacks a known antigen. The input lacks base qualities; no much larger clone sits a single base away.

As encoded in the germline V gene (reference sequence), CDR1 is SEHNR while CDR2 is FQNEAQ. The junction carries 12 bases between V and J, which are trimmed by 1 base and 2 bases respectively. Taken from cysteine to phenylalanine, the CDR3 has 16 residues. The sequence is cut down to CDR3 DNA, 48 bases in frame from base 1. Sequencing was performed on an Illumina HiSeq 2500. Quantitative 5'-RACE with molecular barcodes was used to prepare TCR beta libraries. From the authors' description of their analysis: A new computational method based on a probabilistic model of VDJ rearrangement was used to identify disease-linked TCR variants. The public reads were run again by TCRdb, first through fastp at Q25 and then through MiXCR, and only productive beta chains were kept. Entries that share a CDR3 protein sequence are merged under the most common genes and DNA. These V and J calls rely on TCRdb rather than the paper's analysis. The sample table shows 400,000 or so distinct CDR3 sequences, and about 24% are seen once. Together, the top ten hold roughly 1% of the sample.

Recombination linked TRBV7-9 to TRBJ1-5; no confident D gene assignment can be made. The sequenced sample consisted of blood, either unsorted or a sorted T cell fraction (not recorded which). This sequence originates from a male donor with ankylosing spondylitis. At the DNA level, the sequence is TGTGCCAGCAGCTTAGACGTCAATTGGGGCAATCAGCCCCAGCATTTT. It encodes CASSLDVNWGNQPQHF. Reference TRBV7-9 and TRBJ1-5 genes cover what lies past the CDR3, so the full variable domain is DTGVSQNPRHKITKRGQNVTFRCDPISEHNRLYWYRQTLGQGPEFLTYFQNEAQLEKSRLLSDRFSAERPKGSFSTLEIQRTEQGDSAMYLCASSLDVNWGNQPQHFGDGTRLSIL.